These 31 T cell receptor beta chains were all obtained from the same sample, sequenced in a study of blood T cell repertoires in COVID-19. Libraries were prepared by immunoSEQ multiplex PCR; TCRdb keeps only in-frame clonotypes and omits some of them. The table records approximately 200,000 clones, roughly four fifths of them present only once. The specimen sequenced was PBMCs or T cells enriched from blood (not recorded which). The receptors here all came from a man in his sixties who had recovered from COVID-19.

The rearrangement links TRBV4-1 to TRBJ2-7; tentative D call: TRBD1 (5 bases). CDR1 is MGHRA, CDR2 YSYEKL, per germline. There are 15 residues in the CDR3. The V end lost 0 bases, the J end lost 5 bases, and 14 bases lay between the germline ends. DNA of the CDR3: TGCGCCAGCAGCCAAGATCCGGGCAGGGCCCACGAGCAGTACTTC. Protein product: CASSQDPGRAHEQYF.

This chain joins TRBV5-1 and TRBJ1-4, with D unclear. The CDR3 contains 14 residues. V lost 0 bases and J lost 10, with 13 bases in between. Germline V gene data show CDR1 as SGHRS and CDR2 as YFSETQ. In DNA, the CDR3 is TGCGCCAGCAGCTTGGCCCTAGATGCGGGAAAACTGTTTTTT. Amino acid sequence: CASSLALDAGKLFF. Full variable domain (remainder filled in from reference TRBV5-1 and TRBJ1-4): KAGVTQTPRYLIKTRGQQVTLSCSPISGHRSVSWYQQTPGQGLQFLFEYFSETQRNKGNFPGRFSGRQFSNSRSEMNVSTLELGDSALYLCASSLALDAGKLFFGSGTQLSVL.

The chain uses TRBV12-5 and TRBJ1-6; D remains ambiguous. Germline loops: CDR1 LGHNT, CDR2 FRNRAP. V was cut by 2 bases and J by 9 bases, with 5 bases left in between. This CDR3 spans 12 amino acids. This CDR3 is CASGLPGSPLHF. The CDR3, as DNA: TGTGCTAGTGGTTTGCCGGGTTCACCCCTCCACTTT.

The rearrangement links TRBV7-6 to TRBJ2-1; D may be TRBD1 (5 bases). The CDR3 length is 17 residues. V was shortened by 5 bases and J by 7 bases, with 24 bases between the two germline ends. Germline-derived CDR1 and CDR2 are SGHVS and FNYEAQ. Written as DNA, the CDR3 is TGTGCCAGCAGCCCGAGCCTCGTTATGGGGCTGGAGAATGAGCAGTTCTTC. It specifies CASSPSLVMGLENEQFF.

For the CDR3, the DNA is TGTGCCAGCAGCCAAGACAGGGGGCAAAACTATGGCTACACCTTC. Residues: CASSQDRGQNYGYTF. The chain has TRBV4-2 and TRBJ1-2, with TRBD1 identical over 8 bases. This CDR3 spans 15 amino acids. Looked up from germline, CDR1 is LGHNA and CDR2 is YNFKEQ. V was pared by 0 bases and J by 2 bases, with 2 bases of the junction left unmatched.

The chain recombines TRBV10-3 with TRBJ1-2; 7 bases fit TRBD1. The CDR3 runs to 14 residues. Per germline, CDR1 ENHRY and CDR2 SYGVKD. V shed 3 bases, J shed 6 bases, and the junction held 7 bases outside the gene matches. The CDR3 nucleotides read TGTGCCATCAGTGATGAAACAGGGGAGGATGGCTACACCTTC. Residues: CAISDETGEDGYTF.

The rearrangement joins TRBV3-1 (or the pseudogene TRBV3-2) to TRBJ2-7, with 9 bases lining up with TRBD2. Germline V CDR1 and CDR2: LGHDT, YNNKEL (reference sequence). V lost 0 bases and J lost 5; bases outside the gene matches: 5. This CDR3 region has 15 residues. This CDR3 reads CASSQESSGVHEQYF. The CDR3 DNA reads TGTGCCAGCAGCCAAGAGTCTAGCGGGGTCCACGAGCAGTACTTC.

The chain couples TRBV11-2 to TRBJ1-5; no firm D call. Germline CDR1 SGHAT, CDR2 FQNNGV. This CDR3 is 15 amino acids long. V lost 1 base to trimming and J lost 4 bases, with 11 bases between them. The chain's CDR3 is CASSLGTHFNQPQHF. CDR3 DNA: TGTGCCAGCAGCTTAGGTACACATTTTAATCAGCCCCAGCATTTT.

The chain employs TRBV9 and TRBJ2-7; 7 bases align to TRBD2. Germline CDR1 SGDLS, CDR2 YYNGEE. V gave up 0 bases and J gave up 1 base; unmatched junction bases: 13. There are 18 residues in the CDR3. The CDR3: CASSVDPGGEHPSYEQYF. The CDR3 DNA reads as TGTGCCAGCAGCGTAGATCCTGGGGGGGAACACCCATCCTACGAGCAGTACTTC.

In regard to this clone: One junction end does not reproduce the germline sequence, and a read error may be involved. This chain links TRBV7-6 with TRBJ2-7, with 12 bases that match TRBD1. The CDR3 runs to 16 residues. Germline V CDR1 and CDR2: SGHVS, FNYEAQ. CDR3 DNA: TGTGCCAGCAGCATAGCTCCGGGACAGGGGGCTTACGAGCAGTACTTC. Encoded protein: CASSIAPGQGAYEQYF. Drawing the rest from reference TRBV7-6 and TRBJ2-7, the complete variable domain is GAGVSQSPRYKVTKRGQDVALRCDPISGHVSLYWYRQALGQGPEFLTYFNYEAQQDKSGLPNDRFSAERPEGSISTLTIQRTEQRDSAMYRCASSIAPGQGAYEQYFGPGTRLTVT.

This chain joins TRBV2 and TRBJ1-2; TRBD1 matches at 10 bases. Germline trimming cut 6 bases from V and 5 bases from J; bases unmatched to any gene: 3. Per germline, CDR1 SNHLY and CDR2 FYNNEI. The CDR3 consists of 13 residues. Written as DNA, the CDR3 is TGTGCCAGCAGGGGGACAGGGGAGTATGGCTACACCTTC. This codes for CASRGTGEYGYTF.

The V gene is TRBV27, the J gene TRBJ2-5, with TRBD2 matching over 7 bases. The CDR3 covers 13 residues. Germline CDR1 reads MNHEY; CDR2 reads SMNVEV (reference sequence). Trimming at V came to 6 bases and at J to 7 bases, leaving 8 bases not matched to a gene. The DNA for the CDR3 is TGTGCCAGCAGGGGTAGCGGGCTGGGGACCCAGTACTTC. It specifies CASRGSGLGTQYF.

This chain uses TRBV6-5 with TRBJ2-2; 10 bases match TRBD1. The CDR3 is made up of 14 amino acids. V lost 7 bases and J lost 4; bases outside the gene matches: 3. Germline V gene sequence: CDR1 MNHEY, CDR2 SVGAGI. The CDR3 DNA sequence: TGTGCCAGCAAGGACAGGGGGAGCACCGGGGAGCTGTTTTTT. This codes for CASKDRGSTGELFF.

The V and J genes are TRBV29-1 and TRBJ2-2; TRBD2 matches 8 bases. Germline loops: CDR1 SQVTM, CDR2 ANQGSEA. The CDR3 totals 16 residues. Losses at the gene ends were 7 bases for V and 4 bases for J; bases not matched to a gene: 14. CDR3 region: CSAGGGQGPGTGELFF. DNA of the CDR3: TGCAGCGCCGGGGGGGGCCAGGGGCCGGGCACCGGGGAGCTGTTTTTT.

This chain joins TRBV7-2 and TRBJ2-7; 9 bases are a match to TRBD2. The CDR3 is 15 residues long. Germline-derived CDR1 and CDR2 are SGHTA and FQGNSA. Germline trimming cut 1 base from V and 5 bases from J; bases unmatched to any gene: 6. The CDR3 protein is CASSLVAGVSDEQYF. CDR3 DNA: TGTGCCAGCAGCTTAGTAGCGGGGGTTAGCGACGAGCAGTACTTC.

Worth noting for this clone: Other nucleotide sequences in the sample specify the same CDR3. The chain joins TRBV6-5 to TRBJ2-5; a possible D gene is TRBD1 (5 bases). Germline lookup yields CDR1 MNHEY and CDR2 SVGAGI. The V and J ends lost 0 bases and 4 bases respectively, with 9 bases between them. This CDR3 region has 14 residues. CDR3 nucleotide sequence: TGTGCCAGCAGTTACTCGGGTAGGGGAGAGACCCAGTACTTC. Translation gives CASSYSGRGETQYF.

V is TRBV3-1 (or the pseudogene TRBV3-2) and J is TRBJ1-2, with 8 bases aligning to TRBD1. The CDR3 contains 16 residues. With 2 bases clipped from V and 3 bases from J, the junction kept 8 bases outside the gene matches. Per germline, CDR1 LGHDT and CDR2 YNNKEL (reference sequence). For the CDR3, the DNA is TGTGCCAGCAGCCAACAGGGGGCGTGGGAACACTATGGCTACACCTTC. Its translation: CASSQQGAWEHYGYTF.

V and J are TRBV29-1 and TRBJ2-3; D is possibly TRBD2 (7 bases). This CDR3 comprises 13 residues. CDR1 SQVTM and CDR2 ANQGSEA come from the germline V gene. Trimming stripped 4 bases from V and 6 bases from J, with 14 bases between. The CDR3 nucleotides are TGCAGCGTTGTATGGGGGGGCGCGGATACGCAGTATTTT. Protein sequence: CSVVWGGADTQYF.

This clone has just one count. The rearrangement links TRBV9 to TRBJ2-1; tentative D call: TRBD1 (6 bases). The ends were cut back, 0 bases at V and 6 bases at J, with 7 bases in the middle. This CDR3 comprises 13 residues. From germline, CDR1 is SGDLS and CDR2 YYNGEE. The CDR3, as DNA: TGTGCCAGCAGCGTAGGGGGGCCCAATGAGCAGTTCTTC. Its protein is CASSVGGPNEQFF.

The rearrangement links TRBV19 to TRBJ1-2; 8 bases map to TRBD1. The germline V gene has CDR1 LNHDA and CDR2 SQIVND (reference sequence). V dropped 9 bases and J dropped 4; count of bases not matched to a gene: 10. The CDR3 contains 14 residues. The CDR3 region is CASRTSTGAYGYTF. CDR3 DNA sequence: TGTGCCAGCCGAACGTCGACAGGGGCCTATGGCTACACCTTC.

The V gene is TRBV29-1, the J gene TRBJ2-7; D call uncertain. Trimming left V 5 bases short and J 5 bases short, with 7 bases between. From germline, CDR1 is SQVTM and CDR2 ANQGSEA. This CDR3 comprises 10 residues. The CDR3 is CSVLPHEQYF. CDR3 coding DNA: TGCAGCGTTCTCCCCCACGAGCAGTACTTC.

This chain connects TRBV5-1 to TRBJ1-1, with TRBD1 identical over 7 bases. Germline CDR1 is SGHRS and CDR2 is YFSETQ. V was pared by 1 base and J by 0 bases, with 6 bases of the junction left unmatched. This CDR3 region has 16 residues. DNA of the CDR3: TGCGCCAGCAGCTTGAACTGGGACAGACTGAACACTGAAGCTTTCTTT. This encodes CASSLNWDRLNTEAFF. The full variable domain, in which reference TRBV5-1 and TRBJ1-1 provide the parts outside the CDR3, is KAGVTQTPRYLIKTRGQQVTLSCSPISGHRSVSWYQQTPGQGLQFLFEYFSETQRNKGNFPGRFSGRQFSNSRSEMNVSTLELGDSALYLCASSLNWDRLNTEAFFGQGTRLTVV.

In nucleotides, the CDR3 is TGTGCCAGCAGCTTAACCAGGACAGCAAGCTATGGCTACACCTTC. Its protein product is CASSLTRTASYGYTF. The chain uses TRBV11-1 and TRBJ1-2; D may be TRBD1 (6 bases). The CDR3 contains 15 residues. V was clipped by 2 bases and J by 4 bases, with 14 bases between them. The germline CDR1 and CDR2 sequences are SGHAT and FQDESV (reference sequence).

This chain connects TRBV20-1 to TRBJ1-2; no clear D gene. This CDR3 has 12 amino acids. Trimming cost V 3 bases and J 8 bases, with 13 bases left between them. Germline V gene lookup returns CDR1 DFQATT and CDR2 SNEGSKA (reference sequence). CDR3 in DNA: TGCAGTGCTAGTTATGGTCTAGAAGGCTACACCTTC. Translated: CSASYGLEGYTF.

In its sample, this clone was seen once. The genes are TRBV5-4 and TRBJ2-7; 7 nucleotides match TRBD2. The germline CDR1 and CDR2 sequences are SGHNT and YYREEE (reference sequence). V dropped 4 bases and J dropped 0; count of bases not matched to a gene: 7. This CDR3 comprises 15 residues. CDR3 sequence: CASSPSGGSSYEQYF. The DNA for the CDR3 is TGTGCCAGCAGCCCCTCCGGGGGGAGCTCCTACGAGCAGTACTTC. The variable domain in full, with the rest retrieved from reference TRBV5-4 and TRBJ2-7, is ETGVTQSPTHLIKTRGQQVTLRCSSQSGHNTVSWYQQALGQGPQFIFQYYREEENGRGNFPPRFSGLQFPNYSSELNVNALELDDSALYLCASSPSGGSSYEQYFGPGTRLTVT.

This chain joins TRBV19 and TRBJ1-4; no reliable D call. Germline V CDR1 and CDR2: LNHDA, SQIVND (reference sequence). The CDR3 totals 16 residues. V was shortened by 3 bases and J by 5 bases, with 16 bases between the two germline ends. CDR3 residues: CASSIGGQFPNEKLFF. The CDR3 region has the DNA TGTGCCAGTAGTATCGGTGGGCAGTTCCCCAATGAAAAACTGTTTTTT.

This chain connects TRBV29-1 to TRBJ2-1, with 8 bases aligning to TRBD1. Germline V lookup: CDR1 SQVTM, CDR2 ANQGSEA. Trimming removed 1 base from V and 7 bases from J; junction bases left unmatched: 6. The CDR3 is made up of 14 amino acids. The CDR3 DNA sequence: TGCAGCGTTGAAGGGCAGGGGGCCGCAAATGAGCAGTTCTTC. Translated, it gives CSVEGQGAANEQFF.

The CDR3: CASSFRDYLYF. The CDR3, as DNA: TGTGCCAGCAGCTTCCGGGACTACCTGTACTTC. The J gene is TRBJ2-4, the V gene TRBV7-2; the match to TRBD2 covers 7 bases. Germline CDR1 and CDR2: SGHTA and FQGNSA. The CDR3 extends over 11 amino acids. J lost 15 bases, V lost 3 bases, and 5 bases had no gene match.

This clone was seen repeatedly, ten times or more. This chain links TRBV5-1 with TRBJ1-4; the D gene is possibly TRBD1 (6 bases). This CDR3 spans 15 amino acids. Germline lookup yields CDR1 SGHRS and CDR2 YFSETQ. V lost 0 bases to trimming and J lost 6 bases, with 12 bases between them. The CDR3 DNA follows: TGCGCCAGCAGCTTGGCAGGGGCCAGGGATGAAAAACTGTTTTTT. It is translated as CASSLAGARDEKLFF.

The chain joins TRBV9 to TRBJ1-3; a weak D match, TRBD1 (6 bases). CDR1 SGDLS and CDR2 YYNGEE come from the germline V gene. The CDR3 extends over 17 amino acids. Trimming left V 0 bases short and J 0 bases short, with 13 bases between. The CDR3 DNA reads TGTGCCAGCAGCGTAGGCTCCCAGGGGAGCTCTGGAAACACCATATATTTT. This sequence encodes CASSVGSQGSSGNTIYF.

The V gene is TRBV29-1, the J gene TRBJ1-4, with D tentatively TRBD1 (5 bases). V lost 6 bases and J 1 base, leaving 15 bases between the germline ends. This CDR3 is 15 amino acids long. Germline CDR1 and CDR2: SQVTM and ANQGSEA. The CDR3 DNA reads as TGCAGCGTGCTCGCCGGGACTCAAACTAATGAAAAACTGTTTTTT. Translating it yields CSVLAGTQTNEKLFF. Supplemented by reference TRBV29-1 and TRBJ1-4, the full variable domain reads SAVISQKPSRDICQRGTSLTIQCQVDSQVTMMFWYRQQPGQSLTLIATANQGSEATYESGFVIDKFPISRPNLTFSTLTVSNMSPEDSSIYLCSVLAGTQTNEKLFFGSGTQLSVL.